The 24 T cell receptor beta chains below come from one sample, sequenced in a study of long-term antiretroviral therapy in people with HIV. Running of the v3.0 immunoSEQ assay took place at survey level. Measured with immunoSEQ multiplex PCR; TCRdb has only the in-frame clones, and not every one. The sample holds about 35,000 clones, approximately 85% seen once. Sequencing used unsorted PBMCs, obtained 2.2 years after starting antiretroviral therapy. These receptors were collected from a man between 18 and 35 years old with HIV.

The chain combines TRBV6-6 with TRBJ2-5, with D perhaps given as TRBD1 or TRBD2 (6 bases each). CDR3 length: 15 residues. CDR1 and CDR2 from the germline V gene are MNHNY and SVGAGI (reference sequence). V shed 0 bases and J shed 5 bases, with 13 bases lying between them. CDR3 sequence (DNA): TGTGCCAGCAGTTACTCGGGAGGAGGGGGTGAGACCCAGTACTTC. Translated, it gives CASSYSGGGGETQYF.

The chain has TRBV28 and TRBJ2-3; 8 bases are a match to TRBD1. Per germline, CDR1 MDHEN and CDR2 SYDVKM. The CDR3 loop spans 16 amino acids. The V and J ends lost 5 bases and 1 base, in that order; junction bases with no gene match: 8. The DNA for the CDR3 is TGTGCCAGCAGTCGACCGGACAGGGCGGGCACAGATACGCAGTATTTT. It encodes CASSRPDRAGTDTQYF.

This sequence joins TRBV14 and TRBJ2-7; D uncertain. Germline assignment: CDR1 SGHDN and CDR2 FVKESK. The CDR3 length is 15 residues. The V end was cut by 4 bases, the J end by 3 bases, with 16 bases between. CDR3 in amino acids: CASSPQQPRIYEQYF. In nucleotides, the CDR3 is TGTGCCAGCAGCCCTCAGCAGCCTAGAATCTACGAGCAGTACTTC.

This CDR3 is CASSQGPRGSYEQYF. DNA for the CDR3: TGTGCCAGCAGCCAAGGGCCTCGGGGATCCTACGAGCAGTACTTC. This chain connects TRBV14 to TRBJ2-7; tentatively, D is TRBD2 (5 bases). This CDR3 contains 15 residues. The germline V gene has CDR1 SGHDN and CDR2 FVKESK. Between the trimmed V and J ends, which lost 1 base and 1 base, there was a span of 11 bases.

The chain uses TRBV5-1 and TRBJ2-2; D possibly corresponds to TRBD2 (5 bases). This CDR3 is built from 16 residues. V was pared by 0 bases and J by 6 bases, with 15 bases between. Per germline, CDR1 SGHRS and CDR2 YFSETQ. CDR3 nucleotides: TGCGCCAGCAGCTTGGAGGCACTATCGGGGTCCGGGGAGCTGTTTTTT. Its protein is CASSLEALSGSGELFF.

The gene calls are TRBV11-2 and TRBJ2-1; D is unresolved. The CDR3 covers 12 residues. V was pared by 0 bases and J by 10 bases, with 7 bases between. From germline, CDR1 is SGHAT and CDR2 FQNNGV. CDR3 DNA: TGTGCCAGCAGCTTAGATCAGTTCGAGCAGTTCTTC. It is translated as CASSLDQFEQFF.

Only one count was recorded for this clone. J is TRBJ2-2 and V is TRBV4-3; D may be TRBD1 (5 bases). Germline V gene data show CDR1 as LGHNA and CDR2 as YSLEER. This CDR3 has 14 residues. Trimming took 0 bases from V and 9 from J, leaving 11 bases between them. The CDR3 coding sequence is TGCGCCAGCAGCCAAGAAAGGGGAACCCGGGAGCTGTTTTTT. Translated: CASSQERGTRELFF.

The V call is TRBV14, the J call TRBJ2-5; 7 bases map to TRBD1. The V segment lost 2 bases and the J segment 5 bases; nucleotides outside the gene matches: 14. The CDR3 is 17 amino acids. Germline values: CDR1 SGHDN, CDR2 FVKESK. The CDR3 DNA is TGTGCCAGCAGCCAAAAGACAGGGAATTTTTGGAGGGAGACCCAGTACTTC. Protein: CASSQKTGNFWRETQYF.

V and J are TRBV7-3 and TRBJ2-7, with TRBD1 identical over 10 bases. Germline CDR1 SGHTA, CDR2 FQGTGA. This CDR3 is built from 15 residues. V dropped 5 bases and J dropped 1; count of bases not matched to a gene: 5. CDR3 nucleotides: TGTGCCAGCAGCCGTGGGACAGGGGATTCCTACGAGCAGTACTTC. It translates to CASSRGTGDSYEQYF.

The rearrangement uses TRBV5-6 and TRBJ2-7; the D gene is possibly TRBD1 (5 bases). The CDR3 sequence is 13 residues long. Trimming removed 4 bases at V and 4 bases at J, with 12 bases between. CDR1 is SGHDT and CDR2 is YYEEEE in the germline V gene. Here the CDR3 DNA reads TGTGCCAGCAGCACTCAGGACATTTACGAGCAGTACTTC. Amino acid sequence: CASSTQDIYEQYF.

The chain employs TRBV19 and TRBJ1-2; unclear D gene. CDR1 is LNHDA and CDR2 is SQIVND in the germline V gene (reference sequence). V dropped 1 base and J dropped 4 bases, with 16 bases sitting between them. This CDR3 contains 16 residues. This CDR3 reads CASSIGGGAFGYGYTF. The CDR3 DNA sequence: TGTGCCAGTAGTATAGGGGGTGGAGCTTTCGGCTATGGCTACACCTTC.

The CDR3 DNA reads as TGCAGCGTTGCCGGACAGAACATGAACACTGAAGCTTTCTTT. It encodes CSVAGQNMNTEAFF. J is TRBJ1-1 and V is TRBV29-1; TRBD1 is a possible D gene (6 bases). From germline, CDR1 is SQVTM and CDR2 ANQGSEA. The CDR3 sequence is 14 residues long. V lost 4 bases, J lost 0 bases, and 12 bases lay in between. The full variable domain, in which reference TRBV29-1 and TRBJ1-1 provide the parts outside the CDR3, is SAVISQKPSRDICQRGTSLTIQCQVDSQVTMMFWYRQQPGQSLTLIATANQGSEATYESGFVIDKFPISRPNLTFSTLTVSNMSPEDSSIYLCSVAGQNMNTEAFFGQGTRLTVV.

This chain links TRBV4-1 with TRBJ2-1; tentative D call: TRBD1 (6 bases). This CDR3 spans 19 amino acids. V was shortened by 1 base and J by 1 base, with 20 bases between the two germline ends. Germline V CDR1 and CDR2: MGHRA, YSYEKL. The CDR3 DNA follows: TGCGCCAGCAGCCAAGCTTCGGGAACAGGGCCACCTTCCTACAATGAGCAGTTCTTC. Its translation: CASSQASGTGPPSYNEQFF.

This clone has only a few counts. The chain uses TRBV19 and TRBJ2-7, with TRBD1 matching over 9 bases. This CDR3 has 15 residues. Germline CDR1 is LNHDA and CDR2 is SQIVND (reference sequence). J was trimmed by 2 bases and V by 3 bases; bases with no gene match: 5. Here the CDR3 DNA reads TGTGCCAGTAGTATTGGCACAGGGGGCCCCTACGAGCAGTACTTC. It is translated as CASSIGTGGPYEQYF.

The rearrangement joins TRBV6-1 to TRBJ2-7; 7 bases map to TRBD1. CDR1 and CDR2 from the germline V gene are MNHNS and SASEGT. The CDR3 is 15 amino acids. V gave up 6 bases and J gave up 0 bases; unmatched junction bases: 8. CDR3 nucleotide sequence: TGTGCCAGCAGGATGGACAGGTCGAGCTCCTACGAGCAGTACTTC. Encoded protein: CASRMDRSSSYEQYF.

This clone was seen only once. V is TRBV11-2 and J is TRBJ2-3; tentative D call: TRBD2 (5 bases). The CDR3 totals 14 residues. Germline assignment: CDR1 SGHAT and CDR2 FQNNGV. V was cut by 6 bases and J by 4 bases, with 14 bases left in between. The CDR3 is CASSSLGGADTQYF. The DNA for the CDR3 is TGTGCCAGCAGTTCCCTAGGAGGAGCAGATACGCAGTATTTT.

This chain links TRBV10-3 with TRBJ2-1; 11 bases line up with TRBD2. This CDR3 comprises 14 residues. The junction had 4 bases not matched to a gene; V was cut back by 5 bases and J by 7 bases. Per germline, CDR1 ENHRY and CDR2 SYGVKD. The DNA of the CDR3 is TGTGCCATCAGTCCTAGCGGGGGGTCGAATGAGCAGTTCTTC. This gives the protein CAISPSGGSNEQFF.

The count of this clone is one. This rearrangement joins TRBV5-1 to TRBJ2-2; maybe TRBD1 (7 bases). V lost 0 bases and J 4 bases, leaving 13 bases between the germline ends. Per the germline V gene, CDR1 is SGHRS and CDR2 is YFSETQ. The CDR3 has 16 amino acids. Here the CDR3 DNA reads TGCGCCAGCAGCTTGGAGGCAGGGGGGACCACCGGGGAGCTGTTTTTT. It codes for CASSLEAGGTTGELFF.

This chain joins TRBV5-5 and TRBJ2-1; TRBD2 aligns across 12 bases. Germline values: CDR1 SGHKS, CDR2 YYEKEE (reference sequence). Trimming removed 0 bases from V and 4 bases from J; junction bases left unmatched: 8. The CDR3 loop spans 18 amino acids. DNA for the CDR3: TGTGCCAGCAGCTTGGGACTAGCGGGGGAAAGAGCTTACAATGAGCAGTTCTTC. Residues: CASSLGLAGERAYNEQFF.

This chain joins TRBV23-1 and TRBJ1-2, with 8 bases lining up with TRBD1. TRBV23-1 counts as an open reading frame of uncertain function. The V segment lost 3 bases and the J segment 2 bases; nucleotides outside the gene matches: 17. The CDR3 covers 19 residues. The CDR3 reads CASSHLDPGQAIPNYGYTF. The CDR3 coding sequence is TGCGCCAGCAGTCACCTTGACCCGGGACAGGCAATTCCGAACTATGGCTACACCTTC.

The chain recombines TRBV10-3 with TRBJ1-1, with D possibly being TRBD1 (5 bases). Germline V CDR1 and CDR2: ENHRY, SYGVKD. V lost 0 bases, J lost 4 bases, and 9 bases lay in between. The CDR3 covers 14 residues. The chain's CDR3 is CAISESQGATEAFF. CDR3 bases: TGTGCCATCAGTGAGTCGCAAGGGGCCACTGAAGCTTTCTTT.

This chain joins TRBV7-2 and TRBJ1-1, with D possibly TRBD1 on 5 matching bases. The CDR3 spans 15 residues. In germline, CDR1 is SGHTA, CDR2 FQGNSA. Between the trimmed V and J ends, which lost 2 bases and 1 base, there was a span of 11 bases. In nucleotides, the CDR3 is TGTGCCAGCAGCTTATTCTTAACAGGGAACACTGAAGCTTTCTTT. The encoded protein is CASSLFLTGNTEAFF.

The chain is built from TRBV4-2 and TRBJ2-1, with 8 bases fitting TRBD2. This CDR3 comprises 16 residues. The germline gives CDR1 LGHNA, CDR2 YNFKEQ. Trimming cost V 1 base and J 0 bases; bases outside gene matches: 2. CDR3 bases: TGTGCCAGCAGCCAAGTAGCGGGGTCCTCCTACAATGAGCAGTTCTTC. It codes for CASSQVAGSSYNEQFF.

This chain uses TRBV7-3 with TRBJ2-7, with D perhaps TRBD2 (5 bases). The CDR3 runs 12 residues. Trimming shortened V by 3 bases and J by 7 bases, and 10 bases separated the two germline ends. Germline CDR1 is SGHTA and CDR2 is FQGTGA. The CDR3 region has the DNA TGTGCCAGCAGCTTGTATGAGGGAGAGCAGTACTTC. Its protein is CASSLYEGEQYF.